This T cell receptor beta chain emerged from a study of T cell responses to AZD1222 COVID-19 vaccine. The germline gives CDR1 SNHLY, CDR2 FYNNEI. CDR3 length: 19 residues. Trimming removed 1 base from V and 4 bases from J; junction bases left unmatched: 17. Note on this clone: The antigen is undetermined.

Data came from immunoSEQ multiplex PCR; TCRdb stores just in-frame clones and leaves some out. The table records fewer than 150,000 clones, less than 95% of them present only once. Study results and caveats: There were vaccine-associated CD4 TCRs across spike, dominant at 160-218 and 743-854. Rises in breadth and depth of Spike-specific TCRs came after two AZD1222 doses.

The sequencing here drew on peripheral blood, taken on day 0 of AZD1222 vaccination. The sequence was obtained from an adult in good health. The chain combines TRBV2 with TRBJ2-3; 7 nucleotides agree with TRBD2. The CDR3 protein is CASSEVRDGRYPGPDTQYF. For the CDR3, the DNA is TGTGCCAGCAGTGAAGTAAGGGACGGGAGGTATCCGGGGCCAGATACGCAGTATTTT. Combining the CDR3 with reference TRBV2 and TRBJ2-3 gives the whole variable domain EPEVTQTPSHQVTQMGQEVILRCVPISNHLYFYWYRQILGQKVEFLVSFYNNEISEKSEIFDDQFSVERPDGSNFTLKIRSTKLEDSAMYFCASSEVRDGRYPGPDTQYFGPGTRLTVL.